Shown below are 15 T cell receptor beta chains from a single sample sequenced in a study of blood T cell repertoires in COVID-19. Method: immunoSEQ multiplex PCR; TCRdb's copy keeps in-frame clones and lacks some. This sample has 200,000 to 300,000 clones, with about 91% found just once. Sequencing was performed on PBMCs or T cells enriched from blood (not recorded which). The receptor set was obtained from a middle-aged woman with acute COVID-19.

The rearrangement joins TRBV6-5 to TRBJ2-3; 10 bases align to TRBD1. The CDR3 has 16 residues. Trimming removed 2 bases from V and 1 base from J; junction bases left unmatched: 3. Germline V gene data show CDR1 as MNHEY and CDR2 as SVGAGI. CDR3 region: CASSYAGTGGTDTQYF. The CDR3 bases are TGTGCCAGCAGTTACGCCGGGACAGGGGGCACAGATACGCAGTATTTT.

The V gene is TRBV11-2, the J gene TRBJ2-7; a weak D match, TRBD2 (6 bases). Germline lookup yields CDR1 SGHAT and CDR2 FQNNGV. Trimming removed 3 bases from V and 4 bases from J, with 13 bases in between. This CDR3 region has 14 residues. For the CDR3, the DNA is TGTGCCAGCAGCTTGGAGGCGGGAAGATACGAGCAGTACGTC. It codes for CASSLEAGRYEQYV.

This chain joins TRBV7-9 and TRBJ2-5; TRBD1 matches 8 bases. The CDR3 consists of 15 residues. The germline V gene encodes CDR1 SEHNR and CDR2 FQNEAQ (reference sequence). V gave up 0 bases and J gave up 0 bases; unmatched junction bases: 0. The CDR3 here is CASSLADRDQETQYF. The CDR3 coding sequence is TGTGCCAGCAGCTTAGCGGACAGGGACCAAGAGACCCAGTACTTC.

This clone was recorded only once. This sequence joins TRBV18 and TRBJ1-5, with D unclear. The CDR3 sequence is 13 residues long. CDR1 and CDR2 (germline): KGHSH, LQKENI. The V gene lost 6 bases and the J gene lost 5 bases, with 11 bases spanning the gap. CDR3 sequence reads: CASSRGPDQPQHF. In DNA, the CDR3 is TGTGCCAGCTCCCGAGGCCCGGATCAGCCCCAGCATTTT.

The chain couples TRBV12-5 to TRBJ1-2; 9 bases align to TRBD1. The CDR3 sequence is 12 residues long. Germline assignment: CDR1 LGHNT and CDR2 FRNRAP. With V trimmed by 6 bases and J by 4 bases, 0 bases remained unmatched. In nucleotides, the CDR3 is TGTGCTAGTGGGGACAGGGGCTATGGCTACACCTTC. The encoded protein is CASGDRGYGYTF.

The V gene is TRBV30, the J gene TRBJ1-2; the D gene is possibly TRBD1 (6 bases). With 5 bases removed from V and 3 bases from J, the gap between germline ends came to 10 bases. Germline V gene lookup returns CDR1 GTSNPN and CDR2 SVGIG (reference sequence). The CDR3 extends over 12 amino acids. The CDR3 DNA is TGTGCCTGGGGAGGGGGAGACTATGGCTACACCTTC. It specifies CAWGGGDYGYTF.

The chain combines TRBV20-1 with TRBJ2-5, with D tentatively TRBD1 (5 bases). Germline CDR1 reads DFQATT; CDR2 reads SNEGSKA (reference sequence). CDR3 length equals 13 residues. V was clipped by 3 bases and J by 5 bases, with 13 bases between them. The CDR3 nucleotides are TGCAGTGCTAGTCCCTTTGGGGCCGAGACCCAGTACTTC. Translating it yields CSASPFGAETQYF.

This clone came up a few times. The rearrangement joins TRBV6-4 to TRBJ1-1, with a weak D call TRBD1 (6 bases). The CDR3 runs to 14 residues. Germline values: CDR1 MRHNA, CDR2 SNTAGT. V was cut by 3 bases and J by 5 bases, with 13 bases left in between. The CDR3 is CASSDVQGNTEAFF. The CDR3 DNA is TGTGCCAGCAGTGATGTTCAGGGGAATACTGAAGCTTTCTTT.

The genes are TRBV6-2 or TRBV6-3 and TRBJ2-2, with 8 positions matching TRBD1. The CDR3 consists of 15 residues. CDR1 is MNHEY and CDR2 is SVGEGT in the germline V gene. V lost 5 bases, J lost 5 bases, and 7 bases stayed unmatched. CDR3 bases: TGTGCCAGCAGTCTTACGGGACAGGCAACCGGGGAGCTGTTTTTT. It codes for CASSLTGQATGELFF.

The chain carries TRBV5-1 and TRBJ1-1, with 8 nucleotides matching TRBD1. J lost 0 bases, V lost 5 bases, and 6 bases had no gene match. The CDR3 extends over 15 amino acids. Germline CDR1 and CDR2: SGHRS and YFSETQ. The CDR3 sequence: CASRGQGAMNTEAFF. CDR3 nucleotide sequence: TGCGCCAGCAGAGGACAGGGAGCTATGAACACTGAAGCTTTCTTT. The variable domain in full, with the rest retrieved from reference TRBV5-1 and TRBJ1-1, is KAGVTQTPRYLIKTRGQQVTLSCSPISGHRSVSWYQQTPGQGLQFLFEYFSETQRNKGNFPGRFSGRQFSNSRSEMNVSTLELGDSALYLCASRGQGAMNTEAFFGQGTRLTVV.

This rearrangement joins TRBV7-8 to TRBJ2-1; 7 bases fit TRBD1. The germline CDR1 and CDR2 sequences are SGHVS and FQNEAQ. V dropped 4 bases and J dropped 5; count of bases not matched to a gene: 8. The CDR3 consists of 15 residues. CDR3 loop: CASSSTGQKNNEQFF. The CDR3 DNA reads as TGTGCCAGCAGCTCCACGGGACAGAAGAACAATGAGCAGTTCTTC.

V is TRBV25-1 and J is TRBJ2-1; D is uncertain. Trimming pared 4 bases from V and 4 bases from J, leaving 5 bases between. This CDR3 is 12 amino acids long. Germline V gene lookup returns CDR1 MGHDK and CDR2 SYGVNS. CDR3 protein: CASSGSYNEQFF. The CDR3 DNA reads as TGTGCCAGCAGTGGGAGTTACAATGAGCAGTTCTTC.

This chain uses TRBV11-3 with TRBJ2-1, with TRBD1 identical over 7 bases. Germline CDR1 and CDR2: SGHNT and YENEEA. Trimming removed 0 bases from V and 3 bases from J; junction bases left unmatched: 8. The CDR3 has 17 residues. CDR3 DNA: TGTGCCAGCAGCTTAGATTCCCTCCGACAGGGCTACAATGAGCAGTTCTTC. This sequence encodes CASSLDSLRQGYNEQFF.

J is TRBJ2-3 and V is TRBV9; the match to TRBD2 covers 12 bases. The CDR3 has 16 residues. Germline-derived CDR1 and CDR2 are SGDLS and YYNGEE. Trimming removed 4 bases from V and 0 bases from J; junction bases left unmatched: 3. The CDR3 DNA follows: TGTGCCAGCAGCCTAGCGGGGGGGCTCAGCACAGATACGCAGTATTTT. This encodes CASSLAGGLSTDTQYF.

The chain uses TRBV30 and TRBJ2-3; 14 positions agree with TRBD2. CDR3 length: 16 residues. Germline V gene lookup returns CDR1 GTSNPN and CDR2 SVGIG (reference sequence). The trim removed 5 bases at V and 5 bases at J, leaving 9 bases unmatched. CDR3 residues: CAWGRLAGGLEDTQYF. As DNA, the CDR3 is TGTGCCTGGGGTAGACTAGCGGGGGGGCTTGAAGATACGCAGTATTTT. Full variable domain (remainder filled in from reference TRBV30 and TRBJ2-3): SQTIHQWPATLVQPVGSPLSLECTVEGTSNPNLYWYRQAAGRGLQLLFYSVGIGQISSEVPQNLSASRPQDRQFILSSKKLLLSDSGFYLCAWGRLAGGLEDTQYFGPGTRLTVL.